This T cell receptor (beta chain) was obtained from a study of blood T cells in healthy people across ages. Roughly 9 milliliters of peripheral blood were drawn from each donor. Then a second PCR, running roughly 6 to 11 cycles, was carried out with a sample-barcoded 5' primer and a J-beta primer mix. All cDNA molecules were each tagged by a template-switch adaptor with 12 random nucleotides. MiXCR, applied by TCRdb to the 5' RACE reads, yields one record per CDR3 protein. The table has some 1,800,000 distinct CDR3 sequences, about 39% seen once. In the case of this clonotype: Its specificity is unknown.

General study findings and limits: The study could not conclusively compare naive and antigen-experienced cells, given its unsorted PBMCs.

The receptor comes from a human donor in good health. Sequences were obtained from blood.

CDR3 amino acids: CATRTGGGNTEAFF. CDR3 DNA: TGTGCCACTCGGACAGGCGGGGGGAACACTGAAGCTTTCTTT. This chain uses TRBV24-1 with TRBJ1-1, with 7 bases lining up with TRBD1. V was clipped by 10 bases and J by 1 base; unmatched bases: 8. The CDR3 extends over 14 amino acids. The germline CDR1 and CDR2 sequences are KGHDR and SFDVKD.